The 18 T cell receptor beta chains listed next were all sequenced from one sample in a study of shared clonotypes between healthy human individuals. The protocol was immunoSEQ multiplex PCR, while the TCRdb copy is restricted to in-frame clones and leaves out a portion. The sample includes roughly 1 million clones, about 84% of them seen just once. Sequenced input: memory CD4+ T cells from PBMCs. The subset here: CD45RA-negative fraction. All receptors derive from a man younger than 35 in good health. Some clones in this sample may be carry-over from other donors' samples.

This chain connects TRBV27 to TRBJ2-1, with a weak D call TRBD1 (5 bases). The germline CDR1 and CDR2 sequences are MNHEY and SMNVEV (reference sequence). The V end was cut by 5 bases, the J end by 4 bases, with 21 bases between. The CDR3 extends over 17 amino acids. Here the CDR3 reads CASSLGPGQKNYNEQFF. The CDR3 coding sequence is TGTGCCAGCAGTCTGGGGCCGGGTCAGAAAAATTACAATGAGCAGTTCTTC.

The chain carries TRBV27 and TRBJ2-1; 7 bases agree with TRBD1. This CDR3 region has 14 residues. The V and J ends lost 6 bases and 4 bases, in that order; junction bases with no gene match: 6. Germline V lookup: CDR1 MNHEY, CDR2 SMNVEV (reference sequence). CDR3 loop: CASRTGRGYNEQFF. The CDR3 nucleotides are TGTGCCAGCAGGACAGGGAGAGGTTACAATGAGCAGTTCTTC.

The chain uses TRBV2 and TRBJ2-5, with TRBD2 as a possible D gene (5 bases). V lost 6 bases, J lost 9 bases, and 20 bases lay in between. CDR3 length equals 14 residues. The V gene's germline CDR1 is SNHLY and CDR2 FYNNEI. Here the CDR3 reads CASSGGRRNEAQYF. CDR3 nucleotide sequence: TGTGCCAGCAGCGGAGGCCGCCGCAATGAGGCCCAGTACTTC.

The chain couples TRBV18 to TRBJ1-1, with unresolved D. The CDR3 extends over 16 amino acids. V dropped 1 base and J dropped 1 base, with 13 bases sitting between them. Germline V CDR1 and CDR2: KGHSH, LQKENI. The CDR3 coding sequence is TGTGCCAGCTCACCACTAGACCCGACACCGAACACTGAAGCTTTCTTT. This sequence encodes CASSPLDPTPNTEAFF. Combining the CDR3 with reference TRBV18 and TRBJ1-1 gives the whole variable domain NAGVMQNPRHLVRRRGQEARLRCSPMKGHSHVYWYRQLPEEGLKFMVYLQKENIIDESGMPKERFSAEFPKEGPSILRIQQVVRGDSAAYFCASSPLDPTPNTEAFFGQGTRLTVV.

This clone has only one observation. The chain links TRBV7-2 to TRBJ1-3; D possibly corresponds to TRBD1 (5 bases). The V gene lost 4 bases and the J gene lost 7 bases, with 17 bases spanning the gap. The CDR3 runs 15 residues. CDR1 is SGHTA, CDR2 FQGNSA, per germline. The CDR3 region has the DNA TGTGCCAGCAGCTATAATGGGCAGGGCCCGAACACCATATATTTT. Translation: CASSYNGQGPNTIYF. Supplemented by reference TRBV7-2 and TRBJ1-3, the full variable domain reads GAGVSQSPSNKVTEKGKDVELRCDPISGHTALYWYRQSLGQGLEFLIYFQGNSAPDKSGLPSDRFSAERTGGSVSTLTIQRTQQEDSAVYLCASSYNGQGPNTIYFGEGSWLTVV.

V and J are TRBV2 and TRBJ2-2; D unresolved. Trimming took 3 bases from V and 1 from J, leaving 15 bases between them. The germline CDR1 and CDR2 sequences are SNHLY and FYNNEI. CDR3 length: 17 residues. CDR3 loop: CASSEFGMPMNTGELFF. The CDR3 nucleotides read TGTGCCAGCAGTGAGTTTGGAATGCCCATGAACACCGGGGAGCTGTTTTTT.

This chain uses TRBV19 with TRBJ1-2; 8 bases are a match to TRBD1. CDR3 length: 14 residues. CDR1 LNHDA and CDR2 SQIVND come from the germline V gene (reference sequence). V shed 4 bases and J 7 bases; nucleotides not matched to a gene: 8. The CDR3 DNA is TGTGCCAGTAGTACCCGGGGACAGGCTCGTGGCTACACCTTC. Translated: CASSTRGQARGYTF.

With respect to this clone: Other nucleotide sequences from this sample produce the same CDR3. The rearrangement uses TRBV5-1 and TRBJ1-1; perhaps TRBD1 as D (5 bases). CDR1 is SGHRS, CDR2 YFSETQ, per germline. Trimming shortened V by 0 bases and J by 4 bases, and 7 bases separated the two germline ends. This CDR3 has 13 residues. Written as DNA, the CDR3 is TGCGCCAGCAGCTTGGGGGGCGGCACTGAAGCTTTCTTT. Translating it yields CASSLGGGTEAFF.

Concerning this clone: The same CDR3 is also encoded by other DNA sequences in this sample. The chain is built from TRBV7-2 and TRBJ2-6; the D gene is possibly TRBD1 (5 bases). Germline V gives CDR1 SGHTA, CDR2 FQGNSA. The CDR3 consists of 15 residues. Deletions cut 1 base from V and 4 bases from J, with 8 bases between. The CDR3, as DNA: TGTGCCAGCAGCTTAGGCAGGGCCGGGGCCAACGTCCTGACTTTC. It encodes CASSLGRAGANVLTF.

The J gene is TRBJ2-1, the V gene TRBV5-6; TRBD2 matches 8 bases. V lost 0 bases to trimming and J lost 3 bases; unmatched junction nucleotides: 2. The CDR3 is 15 amino acids. Per the germline V gene, CDR1 is SGHDT and CDR2 is YYEEEE. CDR3 DNA sequence: TGTGCCAGCAGCTTGGAGCGGGAGCACTACAATGAGCAGTTCTTC. It codes for CASSLEREHYNEQFF.

CDR3 in amino acids: CASRSVGTGDEKLFF. CDR3 nucleotides: TGTGCAAGTCGCTCCGTAGGGACAGGGGACGAAAAACTGTTTTTT. The gene calls are TRBV12-2 and TRBJ1-4; the D call TRBD1 from the table was never checked on the DNA. TRBV12-2 is a listed pseudogene. The CDR3 has 15 amino acids.

V usage is TRBV6-1 and J usage is TRBJ2-1, with 12 bases aligning to TRBD2. The germline gives CDR1 MNHNS, CDR2 SASEGT. This CDR3 comprises 17 residues. V lost 1 base to trimming and J lost 8 bases; unmatched junction nucleotides: 9. CDR3 bases: TGTGCCAGCAGTGAAGGTCGGTCGGCTAGCGGGAGGGATGAGCAGTTCTTC. Its translation: CASSEGRSASGRDEQFF.

This clone was counted a single time. V gene TRBV30 combines with J gene TRBJ1-6; D may be TRBD1 (6 bases). Germline V gene lookup returns CDR1 GTSNPN and CDR2 SVGIG (reference sequence). V lost 5 bases and J lost 6, with 14 bases in between. The CDR3 runs to 14 residues. The CDR3 DNA reads TGTGCCTGGGGGCTCCGCAGGGGTAATTCACCCCTCCACTTT. Its translation: CAWGLRRGNSPLHF. The full variable domain, completed using reference TRBV30 and TRBJ1-6, is SQTIHQWPATLVQPVGSPLSLECTVEGTSNPNLYWYRQAAGRGLQLLFYSVGIGQISSEVPQNLSASRPQDRQFILSSKKLLLSDSGFYLCAWGLRRGNSPLHFGNGTRLTVT.

The CDR3 sequence is CASSPGGTNLFYEQYF. DNA for the CDR3: TGTGCCAGCAGCCCCGGGGGCACTAACTTATTCTACGAGCAGTACTTC. This sequence joins TRBV5-4 and TRBJ2-7; tentatively, D is TRBD1 or TRBD2 (6 bases each). V lost 4 bases, J lost 3 bases, and 20 bases lay in between. The length of the CDR3 is 16 residues. Looked up from germline, CDR1 is SGHNT and CDR2 is YYREEE (reference sequence).

This clone occurred a few times. The V call is TRBV7-2, the J call TRBJ2-1, with 8 bases identical to TRBD1. Trimming at V came to 2 bases and at J to 5 bases, leaving 2 bases not matched to a gene. CDR1 SGHTA and CDR2 FQGNSA come from the germline V gene. The CDR3 has 14 residues. CDR3 amino acids: CASSLRTGNNEQFF. CDR3 bases: TGTGCCAGCAGCTTACGGACAGGGAACAATGAGCAGTTCTTC.

The chain has TRBV29-1 and TRBJ2-2; D may be TRBD1 (6 bases). CDR1 and CDR2 (germline): SQVTM, ANQGSEA. CDR3 size: 14 residues. V was shortened by 3 bases and J by 4 bases, with 12 bases between the two germline ends. CDR3 sequence reads: CSVELGRGTGELFF. CDR3 sequence (DNA): TGCAGCGTTGAGCTTGGCAGGGGCACCGGGGAGCTGTTTTTT.

This clone was observed a few times. The J gene is TRBJ2-1, the V gene TRBV6-1; 8 bases are a match to TRBD2. V gave up 4 bases and J gave up 5 bases; unmatched junction bases: 7. This CDR3 spans 15 amino acids. The germline V gene has CDR1 MNHNS and CDR2 SASEGT. CDR3 sequence (DNA): TGTGCCAGCAGTGTTCAAAGCGGGGGCCACAATGAGCAGTTCTTC. It yields the protein CASSVQSGGHNEQFF.

This clone has just a few counts. The CDR3 sequence is CAITPGLASNEQFF. The CDR3 coding sequence is TGTGCCATCACCCCGGGACTAGCGTCCAATGAGCAGTTCTTC. The chain joins TRBV10-3 to TRBJ2-1, with 10 bases identical to TRBD2. Germline CDR1 ENHRY, CDR2 SYGVKD. CDR3 size: 14 residues. V trimming: 7 bases; J trimming: 6 bases; junction bases outside the gene matches: 6.